The clone carrying this TCR beta chain was seen a few times. What it recognizes is unknown. Per the germline V gene, CDR1 is SGHRS and CDR2 is YFSETQ. Germline trimming cut 4 bases from V and 4 bases from J; bases unmatched to any gene: 10. The CDR3 has 16 amino acids. This record comes from a study of T cell repertoires in cytomegalovirus infection. Study conclusions and caveats: People with CMV and the relevant HLA were identified by cumulative public TCR beta family frequency.

TCRdb itself ran the reads through MiXCR, one entry per CDR3 protein. In the table there are around 330,000 distinct CDR3 sequences, around a sixth of which are singletons. The sequenced material came from PBMCs. The receptor's source is a human donor in good health (CMV status not recorded). Some clones in this sample may be carry-over from other donors' samples. The chain joins TRBV5-1 to TRBJ2-2, with TRBD2 identical over 7 bases. CDR3 nucleotide sequence: TGCGCCAGCAGCCATAATAGCGGGTCAGTCACCGGGGAGCTGTTTTTT. Protein product: CASSHNSGSVTGELFF.